This TCR beta chain was identified during a study of blood T cell repertoires in COVID-19. Here immunoSEQ multiplex PCR was the method, and the copy in TCRdb shows in-frame clones only, minus some. The table shows about 120,000 clones, with around 78% occurring only once. The sequence was obtained from a man aged 70 or older with acute or convalescent COVID-19. What was sequenced was peripheral blood.

The CDR3 reads CATSDSGQGIRLNGYTF. The CDR3 DNA is TGTGCCACCAGTGATTCTGGACAGGGTATACGCTTGAATGGCTACACCTTC. The chain couples TRBV24-1 to TRBJ1-2; TRBD1 agrees at 8 bases. Germline lookup yields CDR1 KGHDR and CDR2 SFDVKD. This CDR3 contains 17 residues. V lost 2 bases, J lost 6 bases, and 13 bases stayed unmatched.